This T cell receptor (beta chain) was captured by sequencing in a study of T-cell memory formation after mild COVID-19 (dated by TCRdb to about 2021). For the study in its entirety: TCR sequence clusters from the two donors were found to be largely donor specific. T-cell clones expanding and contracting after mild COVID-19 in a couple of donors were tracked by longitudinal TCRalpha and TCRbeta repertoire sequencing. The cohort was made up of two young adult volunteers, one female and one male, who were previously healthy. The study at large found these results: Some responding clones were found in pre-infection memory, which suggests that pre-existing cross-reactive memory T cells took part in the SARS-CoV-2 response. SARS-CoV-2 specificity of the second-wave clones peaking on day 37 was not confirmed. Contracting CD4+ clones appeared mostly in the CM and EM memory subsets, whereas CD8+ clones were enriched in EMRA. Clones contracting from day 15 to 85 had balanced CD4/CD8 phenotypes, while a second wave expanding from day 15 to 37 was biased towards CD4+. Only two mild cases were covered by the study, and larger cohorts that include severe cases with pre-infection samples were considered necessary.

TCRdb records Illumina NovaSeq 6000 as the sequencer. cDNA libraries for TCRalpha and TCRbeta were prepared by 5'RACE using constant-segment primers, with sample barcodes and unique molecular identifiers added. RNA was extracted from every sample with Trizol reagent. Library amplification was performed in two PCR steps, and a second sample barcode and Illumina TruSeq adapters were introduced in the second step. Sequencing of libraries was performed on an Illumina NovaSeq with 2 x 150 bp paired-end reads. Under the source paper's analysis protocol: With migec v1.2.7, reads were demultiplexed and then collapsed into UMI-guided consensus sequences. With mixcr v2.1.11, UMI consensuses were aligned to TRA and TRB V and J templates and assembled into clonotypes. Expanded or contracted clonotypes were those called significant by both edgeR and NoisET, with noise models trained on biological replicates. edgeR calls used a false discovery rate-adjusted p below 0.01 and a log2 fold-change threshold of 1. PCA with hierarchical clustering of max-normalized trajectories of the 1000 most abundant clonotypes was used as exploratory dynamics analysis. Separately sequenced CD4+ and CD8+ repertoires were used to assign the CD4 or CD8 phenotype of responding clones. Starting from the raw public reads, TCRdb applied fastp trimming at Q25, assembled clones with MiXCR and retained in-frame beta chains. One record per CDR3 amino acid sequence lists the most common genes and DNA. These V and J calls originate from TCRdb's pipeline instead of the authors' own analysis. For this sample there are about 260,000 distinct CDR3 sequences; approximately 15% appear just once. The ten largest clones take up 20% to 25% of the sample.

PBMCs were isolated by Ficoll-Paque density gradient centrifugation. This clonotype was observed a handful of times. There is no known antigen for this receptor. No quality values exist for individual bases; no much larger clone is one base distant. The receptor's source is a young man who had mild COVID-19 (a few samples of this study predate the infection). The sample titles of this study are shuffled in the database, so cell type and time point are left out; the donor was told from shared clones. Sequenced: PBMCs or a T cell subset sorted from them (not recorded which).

Here the CDR3 is given as CATRRRRGEETQYF. The DNA sequence is given as TGTGCCACCCGACGGAGGAGGGGGGAAGAGACCCAGTACTTC. The chain is encoded by TRBV15 joined to TRBJ2-5, with the D call perhaps TRBD1 or TRBD2, as 6 bases match in each case. The trim is 8 bases for V and 3 bases for J, with a gap of 16 bases between the germline ends. The CDR3 sequence holds 14 residues, the cysteine and phenylalanine included. The sequence is cut down to CDR3 DNA, 42 bases in frame from base 1. Sequences LNHNV (CDR1) and YYDKDF (CDR2) are obtained from the germline V gene (reference sequence). The variable domain in full, with residues beyond the CDR3 obtained from the reference TRBV15 and TRBJ2-5 genes, is DAMVIQNPRYQVTQFGKPVTLSCSQTLNHNVMYWYQQKSSQAPKLLFHYYDKDFNNEADTPDNFQSRRPNTSFCFLDIRSPGLGDTAMYLCATRRRRGEETQYFGPGTRLLVL.